The 19 T cell receptor beta chains reported below all come from one sample, sequenced in a study of blood T cell repertoires in COVID-19. Repertoires were generated with immunoSEQ multiplex PCR, while TCRdb's copy carries only in-frame clones and drops some. The sample lists around 280,000 clones, roughly nine tenths occurring once. The sample taken for sequencing was peripheral blood. These TCRs come from a woman aged 25 to 39 with COVID-19, enrolled during active disease.

This rearrangement joins TRBV18 to TRBJ2-1, with D perhaps matching TRBD2 (5 bases). From germline, CDR1 is KGHSH and CDR2 LQKENI. The CDR3 runs 14 residues. The V end lost 3 bases, the J end lost 8 bases, and 14 bases lay between the germline ends. CDR3 in amino acids: CASSPELESDEQFF. As DNA, the CDR3 is TGTGCCAGCTCACCGGAACTAGAATCGGATGAGCAGTTCTTC.

The chain joins TRBV7-9 to TRBJ2-1, with D possibly TRBD2 on 7 matching bases. This CDR3 spans 15 amino acids. The V gene's germline CDR1 is SEHNR and CDR2 FQNEAQ (reference sequence). Trimming removed 4 bases from V and 6 bases from J, with 16 bases in between. Here the CDR3 reads CASSSPWGGVNEQFF. In DNA, the CDR3 is TGTGCCAGCAGCTCCCCATGGGGGGGCGTCAATGAGCAGTTCTTC.

The J gene is TRBJ1-2, the V gene TRBV21-1. TRBV21-1 is assigned pseudogene status. The CDR3 sequence is 18 residues long. The CDR3 region is CASSIKPYDPSDYYGYTF. The CDR3 DNA sequence: TGTGCCAGCAGCATAAAGCCCTACGATCCGTCAGACTATTATGGCTACACCTTC.

The V call is TRBV5-4, the J call TRBJ1-2; D may be TRBD1 (5 bases). Germline CDR1 and CDR2: SGHNT and YYREEE (reference sequence). The CDR3 is 14 amino acids. V lost 1 base, J lost 4 bases, and 11 bases lay in between. CDR3 coding DNA: TGTGCCAGCAGCTTGTGGGGGGAAGGCTATGGCTACACCTTC. It translates to CASSLWGEGYGYTF.

The J gene is TRBJ2-3, the V gene TRBV25-1, with 7 nucleotides matching TRBD2. Per germline, CDR1 MGHDK and CDR2 SYGVNS. The CDR3 runs to 15 residues. Trimming took 8 bases from V and 0 from J; bases not matched to a gene: 8. The CDR3 DNA reads TGTGCCAGCCGGCGGGCTAGCGGTAGCACAGATACGCAGTATTTT. It codes for CASRRASGSTDTQYF. Together with reference TRBV25-1 and TRBJ2-3, the CDR3 gives the full variable domain: EADIYQTPRYLVIGTGKKITLECSQTMGHDKMYWYQQDPGMELHLIHYSYGVNSTEKGDLSSESTVSRIRTEHFPLTLESARPSHTSQYLCASRRASGSTDTQYFGPGTRLTVL.

The rearrangement uses TRBV5-6 and TRBJ2-1; tentative D call: TRBD2 (5 bases). This CDR3 spans 11 amino acids. V was cut by 4 bases and J by 11 bases, with 10 bases left in between. Germline V gene sequence: CDR1 SGHDT, CDR2 YYEEEE. The CDR3 region is CASSRAAKQFF. The CDR3, as DNA: TGTGCCAGCAGCCGAGCGGCTAAGCAGTTCTTC.

V and J are TRBV27 and TRBJ2-7, with 9 bases matching TRBD1. V was pared by 6 bases and J by 3 bases, with 6 bases of the junction left unmatched. This CDR3 is built from 14 residues. From germline, CDR1 is MNHEY and CDR2 SMNVEV (reference sequence). The CDR3 protein is CASSRGTGIYEQYF. In DNA form, the CDR3 reads TGTGCCAGCAGCCGAGGGACAGGGATCTACGAGCAGTACTTC.

The chain is built from TRBV6-5 and TRBJ1-5; 9 bases agree with TRBD1. Germline V gene data show CDR1 as MNHEY and CDR2 as SVGAGI. V shed 7 bases and J 4 bases; nucleotides not matched to a gene: 8. The CDR3 has 15 residues. DNA for the CDR3: TGTGCCAGCAAAGAGGGACAGGGAAGGAATCAGCCCCAGCATTTT. Translating it yields CASKEGQGRNQPQHF.

J is TRBJ1-1 and V is TRBV10-1; 7 bases are a match to TRBD1. Germline CDR1 reads WNHNN; CDR2 reads SYGVQD (reference sequence). CDR3 length equals 13 residues. Trimming took 10 bases from V and 2 from J; bases not matched to a gene: 7. CDR3 DNA: TGCGCCACCCGGGACAGCCTTAACACTGAAGCTTTCTTT. Its translation: CATRDSLNTEAFF.

V usage is TRBV10-3 and J usage is TRBJ1-1; TRBD1 is a possible D gene (6 bases). This CDR3 is 15 amino acids long. CDR1 is ENHRY and CDR2 is SYGVKD in the germline V gene. The V end lost 3 bases, the J end lost 1 base, and 12 bases lay between the germline ends. The CDR3, as DNA: TGTGCCATCAGTGATCCCGGGACAAGGAACACTGAAGCTTTCTTT. Its protein product is CAISDPGTRNTEAFF.

V usage is TRBV3-1 (or the pseudogene TRBV3-2) and J usage is TRBJ2-5; TRBD2 is a possible D gene (6 bases). This CDR3 has 12 amino acids. The V and J ends lost 11 bases and 5 bases respectively, with 15 bases between them. The germline CDR1 and CDR2 sequences are LGHDT and YNNKEL (reference sequence). CDR3 nucleotides: TGTGCCTTCGCCCGGGGGTTGGAGACCCAGTACTTC. As protein: CAFARGLETQYF.

The V call is TRBV7-9, the J call TRBJ2-7, with 7 positions matching TRBD2. From germline, CDR1 is SEHNR and CDR2 FQNEAQ (reference sequence). This CDR3 comprises 15 residues. The V segment lost 8 bases and the J segment 0 bases; nucleotides outside the gene matches: 10. CDR3 DNA: TGTGCCAGCGGGGGGGTCCGGACTAGCTCCTACGAGCAGTACTTC. Protein: CASGGVRTSSYEQYF.

The J gene is TRBJ2-2, the V gene TRBV6-1, with D possibly matching TRBD1 (5 bases). Trimming removed 0 bases at V and 5 bases at J, with 22 bases between. CDR1 is MNHNS, CDR2 SASEGT, per germline. The CDR3 totals 19 residues. CDR3 protein: CASSEAAFLPRVGTGELFF. The CDR3 DNA reads TGTGCCAGCAGTGAAGCGGCCTTTTTGCCCAGGGTGGGGACCGGGGAGCTGTTTTTT.

The genes are TRBV7-2 and TRBJ1-2; possible D gene TRBD1, 6 bases. Trimming left V 2 bases short and J 4 bases short, with 11 bases between. Germline V lookup: CDR1 SGHTA, CDR2 FQGNSA. This CDR3 has 14 residues. The CDR3 DNA follows: TGTGCCAGCAGCTTAAACAGGGACGTCTATGGCTACACCTTC. This translates into CASSLNRDVYGYTF.

This rearrangement joins TRBV5-1 to TRBJ2-2, with TRBD1 matching 7 bases. V lost 4 bases, J lost 0 bases, and 6 bases stayed unmatched. Germline values: CDR1 SGHRS, CDR2 YFSETQ. The CDR3 totals 16 residues. The CDR3 here is CASSAATGTNTGELFF. CDR3 in DNA: TGCGCCAGCAGCGCCGCGACAGGGACGAACACCGGGGAGCTGTTTTTT.

This sequence joins TRBV2 and TRBJ2-2; 9 positions match TRBD1. This CDR3 comprises 14 residues. Germline V gene lookup returns CDR1 SNHLY and CDR2 FYNNEI. Losses at the gene ends were 8 bases for V and 6 bases for J; bases not matched to a gene: 7. CDR3 region: CASERQGVAGELFF. The CDR3 nucleotides read TGTGCCAGCGAACGACAGGGGGTCGCCGGGGAGCTGTTTTTT.

The chain employs TRBV2 and TRBJ2-3; D remains unclear. The CDR3 loop spans 12 amino acids. The germline V gene has CDR1 SNHLY and CDR2 FYNNEI. Trimming shortened V by 1 base and J by 6 bases, and 5 bases separated the two germline ends. This CDR3 is CASSEVSDTQYF. Written as DNA, the CDR3 is TGTGCCAGCAGTGAAGTGTCGGATACGCAGTATTTT.

The CDR3 DNA follows: TGCGCCAGCAGGGGGGGACAGATGAACACTGAAGCTTTCTTT. Its translation: CASRGGQMNTEAFF. The chain recombines TRBV5-1 with TRBJ1-1, with TRBD1 matching 7 bases. This CDR3 comprises 14 residues. The V gene end was trimmed by 5 bases and the J gene end by 0 bases; junction bases not matched to a gene: 4. The germline gives CDR1 SGHRS, CDR2 YFSETQ. Full variable domain (outside the CDR3, taken from reference TRBV5-1 and TRBJ1-1): KAGVTQTPRYLIKTRGQQVTLSCSPISGHRSVSWYQQTPGQGLQFLFEYFSETQRNKGNFPGRFSGRQFSNSRSEMNVSTLELGDSALYLCASRGGQMNTEAFFGQGTRLTVV.

This clone appeared once. The rearrangement joins TRBV5-1 to TRBJ1-6, with TRBD1 matching over 8 bases. Germline CDR1 SGHRS, CDR2 YFSETQ. This CDR3 is built from 14 residues. Germline trimming cut 3 bases from V and 10 bases from J; bases unmatched to any gene: 6. CDR3 region: CASSSGTGSSPLHF. The CDR3 nucleotides are TGCGCCAGCAGCTCGGGGACAGGCAGCTCACCCCTCCACTTT.